The T cell receptor beta chain described here comes from a study of post-analysis software for immune sequencing data. Whole-study context: Disease courses included relapsing-remitting, secondary progressive and progressive-relapsing multiple sclerosis. Study-level points and caveats: The study found significantly lower normalized Chao1 diversity in multiple sclerosis patients than in controls. The authors found that F measure strongly co-clustered same-batch samples. Among roughly five TRBV segments more frequent in patients than controls were TRBV5-6, TRBV5-1 and TRBV20-1.

This clonotype came up once. The antigen is not known. cDNA libraries of TCR beta carried unique molecular identifiers. TCRdb used MiXCR to reprocess the PCR reads, holding one entry per CDR3 protein. The table includes about 770,000 distinct CDR3 sequences, about 43% detected once. This CDR3 comprises 16 residues. Germline V gene lookup returns CDR1 SGHVS and CDR2 FNYEAQ. V shed 5 bases and J 7 bases; nucleotides not matched to a gene: 13. The rearrangement uses TRBV7-6 and TRBJ2-1; 8 positions agree with TRBD1. This TCR was sampled from a girl under 18 with multiple sclerosis. Sample: blood. The CDR3 is CASSLLKDRVRNEQFF. In DNA, the CDR3 is TGTGCCAGCAGCCTTCTTAAGGACAGGGTCAGGAATGAGCAGTTCTTC.